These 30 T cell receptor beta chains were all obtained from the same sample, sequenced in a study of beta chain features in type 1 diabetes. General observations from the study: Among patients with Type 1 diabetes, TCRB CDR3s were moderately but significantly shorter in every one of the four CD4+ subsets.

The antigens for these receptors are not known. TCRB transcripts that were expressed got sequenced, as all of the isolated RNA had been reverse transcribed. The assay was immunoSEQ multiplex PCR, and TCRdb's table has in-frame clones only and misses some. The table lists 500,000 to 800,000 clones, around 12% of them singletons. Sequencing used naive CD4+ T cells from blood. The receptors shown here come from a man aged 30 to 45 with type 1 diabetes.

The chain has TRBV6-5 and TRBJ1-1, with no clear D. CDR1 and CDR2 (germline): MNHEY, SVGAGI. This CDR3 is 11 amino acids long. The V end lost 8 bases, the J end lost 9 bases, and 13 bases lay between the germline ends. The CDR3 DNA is TGTGCCAGCGATTCGGGCTGGCAAGCTTTCTTT. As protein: CASDSGWQAFF.

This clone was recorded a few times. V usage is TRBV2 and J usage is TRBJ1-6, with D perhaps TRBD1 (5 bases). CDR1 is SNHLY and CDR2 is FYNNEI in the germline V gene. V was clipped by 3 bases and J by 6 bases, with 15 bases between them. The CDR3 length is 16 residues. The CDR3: CASSEQGRVTNSPLHF. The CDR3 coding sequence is TGTGCCAGCAGTGAGCAGGGAAGAGTGACTAATTCACCCCTCCACTTT.

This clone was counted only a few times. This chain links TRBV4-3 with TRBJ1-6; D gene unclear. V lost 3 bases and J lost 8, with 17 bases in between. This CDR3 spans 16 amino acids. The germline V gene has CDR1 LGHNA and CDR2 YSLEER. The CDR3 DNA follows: TGCGCCAGCAGCCAGCAGAGTATTGGGAGGGATTCACCCCTCCACTTT. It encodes CASSQQSIGRDSPLHF.

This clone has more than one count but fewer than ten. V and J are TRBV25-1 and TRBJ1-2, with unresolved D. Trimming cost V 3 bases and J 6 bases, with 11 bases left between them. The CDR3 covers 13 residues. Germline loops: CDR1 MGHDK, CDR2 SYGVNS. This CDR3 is CASSDRHSDGYTF. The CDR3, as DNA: TGTGCCAGCAGTGACCGACACAGCGATGGCTACACCTTC.

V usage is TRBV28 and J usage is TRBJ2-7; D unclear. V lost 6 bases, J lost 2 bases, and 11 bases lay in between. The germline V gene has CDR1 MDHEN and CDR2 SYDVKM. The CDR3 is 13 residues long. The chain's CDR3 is CASRETPTYEQYF. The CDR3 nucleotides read TGTGCCAGCAGAGAGACGCCTACCTACGAGCAGTACTTC.

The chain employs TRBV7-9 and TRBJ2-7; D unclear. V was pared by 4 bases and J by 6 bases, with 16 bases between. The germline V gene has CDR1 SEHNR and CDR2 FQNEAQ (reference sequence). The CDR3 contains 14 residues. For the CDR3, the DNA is TGTGCCAGCAGCTCCCACGGTCGAGGCGCCGAGCAGTACTTC. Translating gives CASSSHGRGAEQYF.

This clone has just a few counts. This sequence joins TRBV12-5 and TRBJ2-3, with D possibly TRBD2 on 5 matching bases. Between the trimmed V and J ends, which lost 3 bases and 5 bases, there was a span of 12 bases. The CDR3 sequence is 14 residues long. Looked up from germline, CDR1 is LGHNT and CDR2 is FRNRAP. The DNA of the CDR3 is TGTGCTAGTGGTTTCTGGGGTAGCGAAGATACGCAGTATTTT. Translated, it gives CASGFWGSEDTQYF.

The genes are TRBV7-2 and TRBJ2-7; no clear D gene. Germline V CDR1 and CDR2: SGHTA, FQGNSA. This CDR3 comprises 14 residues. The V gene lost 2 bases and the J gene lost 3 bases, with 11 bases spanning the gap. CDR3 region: CASSLIGQVYEQYF. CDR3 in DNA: TGTGCCAGCAGCTTAATAGGCCAGGTCTACGAGCAGTACTTC.

DNA for the CDR3: TGTGCCAGCTCACAAGAAACTGAAGCTTTCTTT. This translates into CASSQETEAFF. The chain joins TRBV18 to TRBJ1-1; D is uncertain. The CDR3 covers 11 residues. V was clipped by 4 bases and J by 5 bases, with 5 bases between them. Germline V gene sequence: CDR1 KGHSH, CDR2 LQKENI.

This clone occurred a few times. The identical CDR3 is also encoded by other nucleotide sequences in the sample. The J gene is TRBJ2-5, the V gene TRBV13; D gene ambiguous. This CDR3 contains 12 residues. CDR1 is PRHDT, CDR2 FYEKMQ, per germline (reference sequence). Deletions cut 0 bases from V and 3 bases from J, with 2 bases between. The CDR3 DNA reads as TGTGCCAGCAGCTTAGGAAAAGAGACCCAGTACTTC. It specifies CASSLGKETQYF.

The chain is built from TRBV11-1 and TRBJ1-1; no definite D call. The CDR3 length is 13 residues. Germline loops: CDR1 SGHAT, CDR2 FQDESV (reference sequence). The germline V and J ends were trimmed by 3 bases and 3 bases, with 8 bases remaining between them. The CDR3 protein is CASSFNGYTEAFF. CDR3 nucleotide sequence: TGTGCCAGCAGCTTCAATGGGTACACTGAAGCTTTCTTT.

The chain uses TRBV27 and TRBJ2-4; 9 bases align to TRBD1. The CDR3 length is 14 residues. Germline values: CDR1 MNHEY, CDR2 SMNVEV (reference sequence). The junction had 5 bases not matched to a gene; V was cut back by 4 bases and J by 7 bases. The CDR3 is CASSSLTGGNIQYF. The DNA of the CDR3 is TGTGCCAGCAGTTCCTTGACAGGGGGGAACATTCAGTACTTC.

CDR3 sequence reads: CASTSSGTTLVETQYF. The CDR3 DNA is TGCGCCAGCACCTCATCGGGGACAACCCTCGTAGAGACCCAGTACTTC. The V gene is TRBV5-1, the J gene TRBJ2-5, with D tentatively TRBD1 (6 bases). This CDR3 region has 16 residues. V was shortened by 6 bases and J by 4 bases, with 22 bases between the two germline ends. The germline CDR1 and CDR2 sequences are SGHRS and YFSETQ.

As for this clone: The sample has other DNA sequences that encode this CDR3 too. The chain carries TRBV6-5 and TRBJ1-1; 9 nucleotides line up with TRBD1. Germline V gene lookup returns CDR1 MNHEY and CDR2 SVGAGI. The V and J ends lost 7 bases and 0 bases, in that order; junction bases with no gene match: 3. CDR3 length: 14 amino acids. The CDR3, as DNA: TGTGCCAGCACCCACAGGGGGCTGAACACTGAAGCTTTCTTT. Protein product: CASTHRGLNTEAFF.

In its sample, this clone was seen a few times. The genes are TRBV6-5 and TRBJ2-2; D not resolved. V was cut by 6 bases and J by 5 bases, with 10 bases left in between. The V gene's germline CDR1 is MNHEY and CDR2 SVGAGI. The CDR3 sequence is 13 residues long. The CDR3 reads CASSAPGTGELFF. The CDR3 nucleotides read TGTGCCAGCAGCGCCCCTGGGACCGGGGAGCTGTTTTTT.

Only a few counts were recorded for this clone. CDR3: CASTTGGSPLHF. DNA for the CDR3: TGTGCCAGCACCACTGGAGGGTCACCCCTCCACTTT. The chain joins TRBV28 to TRBJ1-6; D is unresolved. CDR1 and CDR2 from the germline V gene are MDHEN and SYDVKM. The CDR3 covers 12 residues. V was cut by 7 bases and J by 10 bases, with 11 bases left in between.

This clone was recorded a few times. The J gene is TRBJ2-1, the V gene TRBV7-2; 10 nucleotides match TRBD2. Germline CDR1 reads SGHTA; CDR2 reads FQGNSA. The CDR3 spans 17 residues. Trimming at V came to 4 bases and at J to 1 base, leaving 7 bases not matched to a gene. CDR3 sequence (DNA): TGTGCCAGCAGCTCCCCTAGCGGGGGCGCTTCCTACAATGAGCAGTTCTTC. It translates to CASSSPSGGASYNEQFF.

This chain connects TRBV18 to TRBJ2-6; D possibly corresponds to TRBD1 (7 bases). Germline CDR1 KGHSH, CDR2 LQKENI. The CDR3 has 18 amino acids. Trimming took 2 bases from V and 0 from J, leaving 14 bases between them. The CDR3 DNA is TGTGCCAGCTCACCAGCCCAGGGGGGAAGCTCTGGGGCCAACGTCCTGACTTTC. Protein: CASSPAQGGSSGANVLTF.

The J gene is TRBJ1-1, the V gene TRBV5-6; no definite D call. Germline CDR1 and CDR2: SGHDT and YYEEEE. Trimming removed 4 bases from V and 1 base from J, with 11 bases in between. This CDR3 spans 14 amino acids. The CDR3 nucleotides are TGTGCCAGCAGCCCCCTTGGGAGGAACACTGAAGCTTTCTTT. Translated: CASSPLGRNTEAFF.

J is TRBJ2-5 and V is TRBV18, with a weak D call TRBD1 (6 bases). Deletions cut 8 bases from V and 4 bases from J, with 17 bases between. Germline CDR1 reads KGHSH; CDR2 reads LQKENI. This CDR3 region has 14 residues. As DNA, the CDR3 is TGTGCCAGCACGACAGGACCTGGCACAGAGACCCAGTACTTC. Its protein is CASTTGPGTETQYF.

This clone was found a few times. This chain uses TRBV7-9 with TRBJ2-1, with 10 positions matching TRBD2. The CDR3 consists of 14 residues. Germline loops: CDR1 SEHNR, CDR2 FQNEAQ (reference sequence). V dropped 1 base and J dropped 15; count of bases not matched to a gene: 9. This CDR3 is CASSLERLAGAPFF. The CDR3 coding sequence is TGTGCCAGCAGCTTAGAGCGTCTAGCGGGGGCCCCGTTCTTC.

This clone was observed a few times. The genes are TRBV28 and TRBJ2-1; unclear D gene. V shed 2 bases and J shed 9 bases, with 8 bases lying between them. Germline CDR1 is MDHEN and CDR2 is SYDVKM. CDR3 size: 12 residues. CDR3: CASSLRVAEQFF. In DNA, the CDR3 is TGTGCCAGCAGTTTACGGGTGGCTGAGCAGTTCTTC.

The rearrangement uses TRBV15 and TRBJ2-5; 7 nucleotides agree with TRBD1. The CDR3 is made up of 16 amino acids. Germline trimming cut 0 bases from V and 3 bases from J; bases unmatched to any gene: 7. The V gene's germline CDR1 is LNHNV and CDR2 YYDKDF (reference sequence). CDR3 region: CATSRDGQGVKETQYF. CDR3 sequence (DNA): TGTGCCACCAGCAGAGATGGGCAGGGGGTTAAAGAGACCCAGTACTTC.

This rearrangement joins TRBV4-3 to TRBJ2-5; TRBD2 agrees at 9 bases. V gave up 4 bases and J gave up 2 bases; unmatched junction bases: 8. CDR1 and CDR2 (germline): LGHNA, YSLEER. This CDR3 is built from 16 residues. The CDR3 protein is CASSPQRLAGQETQYF. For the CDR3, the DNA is TGCGCCAGCAGCCCGCAAAGGCTAGCGGGGCAAGAGACCCAGTACTTC.

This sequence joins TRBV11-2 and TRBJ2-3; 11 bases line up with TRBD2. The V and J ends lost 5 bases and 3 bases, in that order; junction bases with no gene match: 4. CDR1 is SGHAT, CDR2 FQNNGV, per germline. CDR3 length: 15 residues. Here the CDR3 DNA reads TGTGCCAGCAGCCCCGGGACTAGCGGAACAGATACGCAGTATTTT. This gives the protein CASSPGTSGTDTQYF.

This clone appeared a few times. CDR3 sequence: CATSRARVQPQHF. For the CDR3, the DNA is TGTGCCACCAGCAGAGCGAGAGTTCAGCCCCAGCATTTT. V and J are TRBV15 and TRBJ1-5; D is ambiguous. The ends were cut back, 1 base at V and 6 bases at J, with 7 bases in the middle. The CDR3 runs to 13 residues. Germline V gives CDR1 LNHNV, CDR2 YYDKDF (reference sequence). Variable domain in full (rest from reference TRBV15 and TRBJ1-5): DAMVIQNPRYQVTQFGKPVTLSCSQTLNHNVMYWYQQKSSQAPKLLFHYYDKDFNNEADTPDNFQSRRPNTSFCFLDIRSPGLGDTAMYLCATSRARVQPQHFGDGTRLSIL.

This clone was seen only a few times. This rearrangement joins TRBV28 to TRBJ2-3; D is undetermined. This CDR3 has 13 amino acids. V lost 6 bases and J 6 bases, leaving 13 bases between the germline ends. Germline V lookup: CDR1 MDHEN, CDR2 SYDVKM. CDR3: CASRGLADDTQYF. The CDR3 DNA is TGTGCCAGCAGGGGATTAGCTGATGATACGCAGTATTTT.

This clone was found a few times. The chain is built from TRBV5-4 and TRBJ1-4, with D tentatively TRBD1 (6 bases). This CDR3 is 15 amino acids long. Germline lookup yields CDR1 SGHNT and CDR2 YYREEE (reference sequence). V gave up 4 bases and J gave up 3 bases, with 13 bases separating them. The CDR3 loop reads CASSSRTAPNEKLFF. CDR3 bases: TGTGCCAGCAGCAGCCGGACAGCTCCTAATGAAAAACTGTTTTTT.

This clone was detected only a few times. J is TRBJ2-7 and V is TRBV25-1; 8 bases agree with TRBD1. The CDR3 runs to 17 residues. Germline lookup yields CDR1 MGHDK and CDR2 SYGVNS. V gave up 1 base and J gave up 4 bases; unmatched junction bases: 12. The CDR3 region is CASSEFTGTGRRYEQYF. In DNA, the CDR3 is TGTGCCAGCAGTGAATTCACAGGGACAGGAAGAAGGTACGAGCAGTACTTC.

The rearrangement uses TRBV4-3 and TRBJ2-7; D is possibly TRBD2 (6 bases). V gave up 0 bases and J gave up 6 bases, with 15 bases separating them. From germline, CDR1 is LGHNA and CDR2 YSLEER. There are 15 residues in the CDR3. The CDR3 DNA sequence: TGCGCCAGCAGCCAAGAAGCTGGAGGGATGGGCGAGCAGTACTTC. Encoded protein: CASSQEAGGMGEQYF.